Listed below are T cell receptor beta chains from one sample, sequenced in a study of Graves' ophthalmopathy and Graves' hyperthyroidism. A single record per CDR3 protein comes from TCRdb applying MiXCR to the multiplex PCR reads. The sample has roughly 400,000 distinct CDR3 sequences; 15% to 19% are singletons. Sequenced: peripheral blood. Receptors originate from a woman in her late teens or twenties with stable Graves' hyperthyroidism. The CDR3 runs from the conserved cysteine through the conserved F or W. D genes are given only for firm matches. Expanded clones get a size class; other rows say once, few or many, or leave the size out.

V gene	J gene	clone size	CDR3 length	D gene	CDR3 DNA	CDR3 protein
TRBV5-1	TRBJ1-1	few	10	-	TGCGCCAGCAGCCCTTCAGGGGCTTTCTTT	CASSPSGAFF
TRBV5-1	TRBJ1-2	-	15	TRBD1	TGCGCCAGCCGACTCCCGGGACAGGGGGCAAGTGGCTACACCTTC	CASRLPGQGASGYTF
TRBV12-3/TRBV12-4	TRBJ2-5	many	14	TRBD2	TGTGCCAGCAGTTCTCTGGGACTAGAAGAGACCCAGTACTTC	CASSSLGLEETQYF
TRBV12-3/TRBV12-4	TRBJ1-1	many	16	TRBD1	TGTGCCAGCAGTTCTCCAGGGGGCGCATCGGTCACTGAAGCTTTCTTT	CASSSPGGASVTEAFF
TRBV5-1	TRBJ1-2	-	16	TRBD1	TGCGCCAGCAGCTTGGCCATCAGGGACAGGGGCTATGGCTACACCTTC	CASSLAIRDRGYGYTF
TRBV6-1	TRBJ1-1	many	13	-	TGTGCCAGCCTAAGGACAGAGAACACTGAAGCTCTCTTT	CASLRTENTEALF
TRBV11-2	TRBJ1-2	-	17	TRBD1	TGTGCCAGCAGCTTAGATGTACGGGACAGGGAGCCCTATGGCTACACCTTC	CASSLDVRDREPYGYTF
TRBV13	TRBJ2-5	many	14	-	TGTGCCAGCAGCTCTACACCGTACCAAGAGACCCAGTACTTC	CASSSTPYQETQYF
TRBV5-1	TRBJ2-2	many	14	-	TGCGCCAGCAGCAGCCGGGGGGCCGACGGGGAGCTGTTTTTT	CASSSRGADGELFF
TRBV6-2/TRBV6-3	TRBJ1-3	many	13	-	TGTGCCAGCAACGAGGCCGGGAGAAACACCATATATTTT	CASNEAGRNTIYF
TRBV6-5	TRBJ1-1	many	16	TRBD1	TGTGCCAGCAGTTACTCAGGGGGCCTTGAGAACACTGAAGCTTTCTTT	CASSYSGGLENTEAFF
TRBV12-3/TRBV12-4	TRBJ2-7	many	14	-	TGTGCCAGCAGTTTTGCATACGGCTCCTACGAGCAGTACTTC	CASSFAYGSYEQYF
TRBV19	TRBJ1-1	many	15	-	TGTGCCAGTAGTATTTTGTGGCTCATGAACACTGAAGCTTTCTTT	CASSILWLMNTEAFF
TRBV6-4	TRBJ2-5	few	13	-	TGTGCCAGCAGTGAAAGTCTAGCGGAGACCCAGTACTTC	CASSESLAETQYF
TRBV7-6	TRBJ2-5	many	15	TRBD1	TGTGCCAGCAGCTTCCCCAGGGGACAGGGAGAGACCCAGTACTTC	CASSFPRGQGETQYF
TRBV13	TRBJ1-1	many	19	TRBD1	TGTGCCAGCAGCAGACGAAACCTTGGCACAGGGGGGATGAACACTGAAGCTTTCTTT	CASSRRNLGTGGMNTEAFF
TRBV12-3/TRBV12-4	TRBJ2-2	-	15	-	TGTGCCAGCACCTTGGGACAATCGAACACCGGGGAGCTGTTTTTT	CASTLGQSNTGELFF
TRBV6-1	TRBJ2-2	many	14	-	TGTGCCAGCACCGGGACTTGGAACACCGGGGAGCTGTTTTTT	CASTGTWNTGELFF
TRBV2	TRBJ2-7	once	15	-	TGTGCCAGCAAGGACAGCCTAAACCCTACCTACGAGCAGTACTTC	CASKDSLNPTYEQYF
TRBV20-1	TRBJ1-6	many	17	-	TGCAGTGCTAGATCTGAAGTTCGGACAGAGGATAATTCACCCCTCCACTTT	CSARSEVRTEDNSPLHF
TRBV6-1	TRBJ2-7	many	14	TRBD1	TGTGCCAGCAGTGGGACAGGGCTAATCTACGAGCAGTACTTC	CASSGTGLIYEQYF
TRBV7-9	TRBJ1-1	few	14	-	TGTGCCAGCAGCTTAGGGGGGGTTGCGGATGAAGCTTTCTTT	CASSLGGVADEAFF
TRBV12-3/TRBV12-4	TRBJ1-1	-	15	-	TGTGCCAGCAGTCACGGACGGAGGGAGGGCACTGAAGCTTTCTTT	CASSHGRREGTEAFF
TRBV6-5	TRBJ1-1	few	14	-	TGTGCCAGCAGTTATCGTCGGGGGAACACTGAAGCTTTCTTT	CASSYRRGNTEAFF
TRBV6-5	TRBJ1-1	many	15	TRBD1	TGTGCCAGCAGTTTTTTCGGGACAGGGAGTACTGAAGCTTTCTTT	CASSFFGTGSTEAFF
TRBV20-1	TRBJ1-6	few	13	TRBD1	TGCAGTGCTCAAGGACAGGGGAATTCACCCCTCCACTTT	CSAQGQGNSPLHF
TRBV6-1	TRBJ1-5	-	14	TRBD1	TGTGCCAGCAGCCGGGACAGAAGCATTCAGCCCCAGCATTTT	CASSRDRSIQPQHF
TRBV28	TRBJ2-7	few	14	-	TGTGCCAGCAGAGGCCCGGGACGGAACTGCGAGCAGTACTTC	CASRGPGRNCEQYF
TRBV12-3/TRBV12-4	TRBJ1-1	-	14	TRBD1	TGTGCCAGCAGCGAAGGACCCGACAGGGGTGAAGCTTTCTTT	CASSEGPDRGEAFF
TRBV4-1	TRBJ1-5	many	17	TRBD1	TGCGCCAGCAGCCAAGAGAAAATAGGACAGGGCGATCAGCCCCAGCATTTT	CASSQEKIGQGDQPQHF
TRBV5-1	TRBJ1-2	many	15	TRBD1	TGCGCCAGCAGCTTGGAACAGGGGCGACACTATGGCTACACCTTC	CASSLEQGRHYGYTF
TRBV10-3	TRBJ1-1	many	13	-	TGTGCCACCGAGGGGGACTCGAACACTGAAGCTTTCTTT	CATEGDSNTEAFF
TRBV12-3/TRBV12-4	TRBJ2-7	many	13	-	TGTGCCAGCAGTTTTAGGCAGAACTACGAGCAGTACTTC	CASSFRQNYEQYF
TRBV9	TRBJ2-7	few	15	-	TGTGCCAGCAGCGTAGAAGAGACAGCCGACTACGAGCAGTACTTC	CASSVEETADYEQYF
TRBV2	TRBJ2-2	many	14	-	TGTGCCAGCAGTGATGAGGGTCACACCGGGGAGCTGTTTTTT	CASSDEGHTGELFF
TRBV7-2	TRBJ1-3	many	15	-	TGTGCCAGCAGCTTAGCGCCGGGGGTTGGAAACACCATATATTTT	CASSLAPGVGNTIYF
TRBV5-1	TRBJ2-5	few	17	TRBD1	TGCGCCAGCAGCACGGGGGGACAGGGGGCCCCTCAAGAGACCCAGTACTTC	CASSTGGQGAPQETQYF
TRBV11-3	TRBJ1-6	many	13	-	TGTGCCAGCAGCTCGATACTCGGTTCACCCCTCCACTTT	CASSSILGSPLHF
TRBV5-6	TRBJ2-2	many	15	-	TGTGCCAGCAGCCTGGACCCTGCGAACACCGGGGAGCTGTTTTTT	CASSLDPANTGELFF
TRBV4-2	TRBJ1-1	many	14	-	TGTGCCAGCAGCCAGCCCTCGGGGGTCACTGAAGCTTTCTTT	CASSQPSGVTEAFF
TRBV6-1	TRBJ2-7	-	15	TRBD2	TGTGCCAGCAGCGGGCTAGCGGGAGGGCCAAGCGAGCAGTACTTC	CASSGLAGGPSEQYF
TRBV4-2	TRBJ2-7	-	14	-	TGTGCCAGCAGCCAAGTAGGGGACGGCTACGAGCAGTACTTC	CASSQVGDGYEQYF
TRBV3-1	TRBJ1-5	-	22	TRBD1	TGTGCCAGCAGCCTCCGACCGTGGGGGACAGGGTTAGTCGAGGGACGGGGTCAGCCCCAGCAGTTT	CASSLRPWGTGLVEGRGQPQQF
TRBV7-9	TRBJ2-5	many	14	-	TGTGCCAGCAGCCCCTCCCATAGCGAGGAGACCCAGTACTTC	CASSPSHSEETQYF
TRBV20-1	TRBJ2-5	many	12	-	TGCAGTGCTGGACAGATACAAGAGACCCAGTACTTC	CSAGQIQETQYF
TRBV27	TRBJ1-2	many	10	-	TGTGCCAGCAGTGGGACTCGCTACACCTTC	CASSGTRYTF
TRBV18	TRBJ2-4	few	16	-	TGTGCCAGCTCCCTCAGGACAGTCCAAGCCAAAAACATTCAGTACTTC	CASSLRTVQAKNIQYF
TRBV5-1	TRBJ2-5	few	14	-	TGCGCCAGCAGCTTGGAGCAGGGGAGAGAGACCCAGTACTTC	CASSLEQGRETQYF
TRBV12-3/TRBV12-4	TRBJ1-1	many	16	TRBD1	TGTGCCAGCAGCTGGGACAGGGGTACAGGGGACACTGAAGCTTTCTTT	CASSWDRGTGDTEAFF
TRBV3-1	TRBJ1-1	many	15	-	TGTGCCAGCAGCCAAGGGAGCAGGGGCGACACTGAAGCTTTCTTT	CASSQGSRGDTEAFF
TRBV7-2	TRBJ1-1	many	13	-	TGTGCCAGCAGCTTAAAACCGGTGACTGAAGCTTTCTTT	CASSLKPVTEAFF
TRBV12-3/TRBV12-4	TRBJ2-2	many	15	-	TGTGCCAGCAGTTTCCCCACACAGGTCACCGGGGAGCTGTTTTTT	CASSFPTQVTGELFF
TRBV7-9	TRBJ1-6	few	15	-	TGTGCCAGTATTCGGGGGGGGAGGGATAATTCACCCCTCCACTTT	CASIRGGRDNSPLHF
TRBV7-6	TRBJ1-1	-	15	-	TGTGCCAGCAGCCCACACGACAGGTTGAACACTGAAGCTTTCTTT	CASSPHDRLNTEAFF